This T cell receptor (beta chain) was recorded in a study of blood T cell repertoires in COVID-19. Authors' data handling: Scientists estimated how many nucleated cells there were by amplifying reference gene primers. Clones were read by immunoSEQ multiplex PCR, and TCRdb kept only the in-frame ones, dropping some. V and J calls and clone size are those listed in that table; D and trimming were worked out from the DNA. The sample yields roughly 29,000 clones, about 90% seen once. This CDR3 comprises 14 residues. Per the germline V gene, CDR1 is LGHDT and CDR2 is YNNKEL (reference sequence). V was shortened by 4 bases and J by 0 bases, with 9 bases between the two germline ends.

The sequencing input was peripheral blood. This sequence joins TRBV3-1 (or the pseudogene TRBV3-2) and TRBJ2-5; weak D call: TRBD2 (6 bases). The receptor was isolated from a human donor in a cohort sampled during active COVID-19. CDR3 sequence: CASSPGDYQETQYF. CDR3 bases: TGTGCCAGCAGCCCTGGGGACTACCAAGAGACCCAGTACTTC.